The next 15 T cell receptor beta chains were all read from a single sample in a study of patients and donors after allogeneic stem cell transplantation. TCRdb re-called the RT-PCR reads with MiXCR, one entry per CDR3 protein. The sample holds 920,000 or so distinct CDR3 sequences, approximately 19% seen once. The sample taken for sequencing was blood, either unsorted or a sorted T cell fraction (not recorded which). All receptors derive from a human donor who was either an allogeneic HSCT recipient or a stem cell or donor lymphocyte infusion donor (not recorded which). It is not recorded whose cells these are; they may come from a transplant donor.

This clonotype was seen repeatedly, ten times or more. The chain couples TRBV29-1 to TRBJ1-2; D might be TRBD1 (5 bases). Germline lookup yields CDR1 SQVTM and CDR2 ANQGSEA. This CDR3 is 11 amino acids long. Trimming shortened V by 7 bases and J by 8 bases, and 14 bases separated the two germline ends. For the CDR3, the DNA is TGCAGCGGGCAGGGACCCAACGGCTACACCTTC. This sequence encodes CSGQGPNGYTF.

This clonotype was seen a handful of times. This chain uses TRBV6-1 with TRBJ1-5; a possible D gene is TRBD1 (5 bases). V lost 7 bases to trimming and J lost 1 base, with 14 bases between them. Germline CDR1 MNHNS, CDR2 SASEGT. This CDR3 is 15 amino acids long. CDR3 amino acids: CASTQGGLSNQPQHF. The CDR3 coding sequence is TGTGCCAGCACTCAGGGAGGGTTGAGCAATCAGCCCCAGCATTTT.

This sequence joins TRBV6-5 and TRBJ2-3, with D perhaps TRBD1 (6 bases). Trimming pared 2 bases from V and 5 bases from J, leaving 11 bases between. CDR3 size: 14 residues. From germline, CDR1 is MNHEY and CDR2 SVGAGI. The CDR3 nucleotides are TGTGCCAGCAGTTACCTACTAGGGGGAGATACGCAGTATTTT. Translation gives CASSYLLGGDTQYF.

This clonotype was observed a few times. The CDR3 DNA reads as TGTGCCATCAGTCGGGGGGCCACAGATACGCAGTATTTT. This translates into CAISRGATDTQYF. The chain has TRBV10-3 and TRBJ2-3, with D tentatively TRBD2 (7 bases). Germline V gene sequence: CDR1 ENHRY, CDR2 SYGVKD. The CDR3 runs to 13 residues. V shed 5 bases and J shed 2 bases, with 8 bases lying between them.

The rearrangement links TRBV20-1 to TRBJ2-5; the D gene is possibly TRBD2 (5 bases). V lost 3 bases to trimming and J lost 6 bases, with 11 bases between them. CDR1 is DFQATT and CDR2 is SNEGSKA in the germline V gene (reference sequence). The CDR3 spans 12 residues. CDR3 sequence reads: CSASTGMKTQYF. CDR3 bases: TGCAGTGCTAGTACGGGAATGAAGACCCAGTACTTC.

Here the CDR3 DNA reads TGTGCCAGCAGCTTCCCGGGACAAGGCACAGATACGCAGTATTTT. This sequence encodes CASSFPGQGTDTQYF. This chain links TRBV7-6 with TRBJ2-3; tentatively, D is TRBD1 (6 bases). Trimming removed 3 bases from V and 1 base from J, with 11 bases in between. Germline CDR1 reads SGHVS; CDR2 reads FNYEAQ. The CDR3 has 15 amino acids.

There are a few counts of this clonotype. The genes are TRBV4-2 and TRBJ1-1, with 12 bases matching TRBD1. The CDR3 has 19 amino acids. With V trimmed by 0 bases and J by 5 bases, 13 bases remained unmatched. Germline assignment: CDR1 LGHNA and CDR2 YNFKEQ. The CDR3 DNA reads TGTGCCAGCAGCCAAGATTTCGGGGGACAGGGGGCGGTAACGACTGAAGCTTTCTTT. Its protein is CASSQDFGGQGAVTTEAFF.

This clonotype was recorded a few times. V gene TRBV3-1 combines with J gene TRBJ2-1; D remains ambiguous. This CDR3 is 13 amino acids long. Germline assignment: CDR1 LGHDT and CDR2 YNNKEL (reference sequence). Trimming took 1 base from V and 7 from J, leaving 8 bases between them. CDR3 DNA: TGTGCCAGCAGCCAAGGTTTTGGGAATGAGCAGTTCTTC. Translation gives CASSQGFGNEQFF.

This clonotype was recorded a few times. The chain has TRBV6-5 and TRBJ2-5; tentatively, D is TRBD1 (5 bases). This CDR3 is built from 14 residues. The germline gives CDR1 MNHEY, CDR2 SVGAGI. V dropped 2 bases and J dropped 1 base, with 8 bases sitting between them. The CDR3 loop reads CASSYTGSQETQYF. As DNA, the CDR3 is TGTGCCAGCAGTTACACAGGTTCCCAAGAGACCCAGTACTTC.

The chain links TRBV7-6 to TRBJ2-5; no definite D call. V was cut by 7 bases and J by 1 base, with 10 bases left in between. The CDR3 contains 13 residues. CDR1 is SGHVS, CDR2 FNYEAQ, per germline. The CDR3 region is CASIGSPQETQYF. As DNA, the CDR3 is TGTGCCAGCATCGGCTCTCCCCAAGAGACCCAGTACTTC.

CDR3 sequence (DNA): TGCAGTGCTAGAGATAGGGACGGACTAGCGGGATATGAGCAGTTCTTC. It codes for CSARDRDGLAGYEQFF. This chain links TRBV20-1 with TRBJ2-1; 12 bases agree with TRBD2. Germline V gives CDR1 DFQATT, CDR2 SNEGSKA (reference sequence). V shed 0 bases, J shed 8 bases, and the junction held 8 bases outside the gene matches. The CDR3 runs to 16 residues.

This clonotype has a handful of counts. The chain is built from TRBV12-3 or TRBV12-4 and TRBJ2-5; D not certain. V was cut by 4 bases and J by 2 bases, with 20 bases left in between. There are 17 residues in the CDR3. Written as DNA, the CDR3 is TGTGCCAGCAGTTGGCTAGTGGACCACCAAATACAAGAGACCCAGTACTTC. This codes for CASSWLVDHQIQETQYF.

J is TRBJ1-3 and V is TRBV4-1; TRBD1 aligns across 7 bases. J gave up 3 bases and V 4 bases, and 9 bases lay outside the gene matches. The CDR3 spans 16 residues. Germline V lookup: CDR1 MGHRA, CDR2 YSYEKL. CDR3 in amino acids: CASSRRTGDSGNTIYF. CDR3 coding DNA: TGCGCCAGCAGCCGTCGAACAGGGGATAGTGGAAACACCATATATTTT.

The gene calls are TRBV12-3 or TRBV12-4 and TRBJ2-5; D remains unclear. Trimming stripped 7 bases from V and 5 bases from J, with 14 bases between. This CDR3 contains 13 residues. CDR3: CASKHSQWETQYF. The CDR3 DNA reads as TGTGCCAGCAAGCACTCACAGTGGGAGACCCAGTACTTC.

V is TRBV4-3 and J is TRBJ2-1; 11 nucleotides agree with TRBD2. Germline lookup yields CDR1 LGHNA and CDR2 YSLEER. The CDR3 extends over 16 amino acids. J was trimmed by 6 bases and V by 0 bases; bases with no gene match: 4. CDR3 in DNA: TGCGCCAGCAGCCAAGATAGCGGGGGGGCATCCAATGAGCAGTTCTTC. As protein: CASSQDSGGASNEQFF.